Sequencing of this TCR beta chain was carried out in a study of PD-L1 blockade in urothelial cancer. Study context: Reported median T cell count for blood samples was roughly 150,000.

Between the trimmed V and J ends, which lost 5 bases and 5 bases, there was a span of 24 bases. This CDR3 is built from 17 residues. Germline-derived CDR1 and CDR2 are MDHEN and SYDVKM. Time point indicated: peripheral blood 6 weeks after treatment start. Synthetic spike-ins, TCR analog templates, were added into each PCR. Assay used: immunoSEQ multiplex PCR; TCRdb lists only in-frame clones, some missing. Here the sample spans under 40,000 clones, nearly 90% being singletons. The sequence came from a man older than 75 with urothelial cancer. Sequences were derived from PBMCs, sampled around atezolizumab (anti-PD-L1) treatment. The chain has TRBV28 and TRBJ1-1; D is perhaps TRBD1 (6 bases). This CDR3 is CASSQTDRPTSRTEAFF. The CDR3 DNA reads TGTGCCAGCAGTCAAACGGACAGACCCACTTCGCGGACTGAAGCTTTCTTT.